Below, one T cell receptor (beta chain) is given with its context. No antigen is known for it. This sample was taken from a study of cytomegalovirus exposure and HLA in healthy donors. General observations from the study: The tendency of first-cohort TCR clusters to co-occur in the approximately 120 validation repertoires was identified by a subsequent analysis. The authors listed 180 or so TCR beta chains as cytomegalovirus-associated. Reports showed the classifier diagnosing cytomegalovirus status with high specificity and sensitivity.

CDR1 and CDR2 from the germline V gene are MNHEY and SVGAGI. This CDR3 region has 13 residues. The junction had 4 bases not matched to a gene; V was cut back by 6 bases and J by 4 bases. Profiling relied on immunoSEQ multiplex PCR, and the TCRdb table lists in-frame clones only, not all of them. The repertoire consists of almost 200,000 clones, with around 80% occurring once and the leading ten covering roughly 1.2%. The chain has TRBV6-5 and TRBJ1-2, with 8 bases lining up with TRBD1. The sample was PBMCs. The TCR originated in a woman aged 25 to 45 in good health and CMV-seronegative. Written as DNA, the CDR3 is TGTGCCAGCAGCATGGACAGGGCCTATGGCTACACCTTC. This gives the protein CASSMDRAYGYTF.